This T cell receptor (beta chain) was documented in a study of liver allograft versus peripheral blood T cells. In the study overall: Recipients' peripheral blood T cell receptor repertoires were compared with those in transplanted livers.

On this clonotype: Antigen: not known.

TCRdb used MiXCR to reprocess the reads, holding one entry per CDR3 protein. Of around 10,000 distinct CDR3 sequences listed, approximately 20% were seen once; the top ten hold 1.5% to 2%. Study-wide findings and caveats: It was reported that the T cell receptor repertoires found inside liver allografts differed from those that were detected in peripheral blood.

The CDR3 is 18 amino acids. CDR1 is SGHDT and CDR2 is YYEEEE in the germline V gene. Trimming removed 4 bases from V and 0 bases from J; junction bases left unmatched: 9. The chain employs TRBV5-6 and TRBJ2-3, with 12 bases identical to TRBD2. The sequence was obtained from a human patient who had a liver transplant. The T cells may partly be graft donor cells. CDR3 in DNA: TGTGCCAGCAGCCGGTTGACTAGCGGGAGCCTTAGCACAGATACGCAGTATTTT. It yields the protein CASSRLTSGSLSTDTQYF.